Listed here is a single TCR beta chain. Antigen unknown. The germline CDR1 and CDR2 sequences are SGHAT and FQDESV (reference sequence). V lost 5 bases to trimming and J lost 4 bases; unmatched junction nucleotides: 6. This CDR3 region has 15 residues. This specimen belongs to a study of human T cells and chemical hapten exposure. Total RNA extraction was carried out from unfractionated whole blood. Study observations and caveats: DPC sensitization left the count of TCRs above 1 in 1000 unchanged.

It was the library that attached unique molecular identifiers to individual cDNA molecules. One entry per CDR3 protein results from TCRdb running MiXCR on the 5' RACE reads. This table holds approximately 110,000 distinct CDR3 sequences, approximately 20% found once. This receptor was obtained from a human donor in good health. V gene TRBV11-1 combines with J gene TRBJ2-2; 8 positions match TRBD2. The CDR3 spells CASSPPGRGTGELFF. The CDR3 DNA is TGTGCCAGCAGCCCACCCGGGAGGGGCACCGGGGAGCTGTTTTTT.